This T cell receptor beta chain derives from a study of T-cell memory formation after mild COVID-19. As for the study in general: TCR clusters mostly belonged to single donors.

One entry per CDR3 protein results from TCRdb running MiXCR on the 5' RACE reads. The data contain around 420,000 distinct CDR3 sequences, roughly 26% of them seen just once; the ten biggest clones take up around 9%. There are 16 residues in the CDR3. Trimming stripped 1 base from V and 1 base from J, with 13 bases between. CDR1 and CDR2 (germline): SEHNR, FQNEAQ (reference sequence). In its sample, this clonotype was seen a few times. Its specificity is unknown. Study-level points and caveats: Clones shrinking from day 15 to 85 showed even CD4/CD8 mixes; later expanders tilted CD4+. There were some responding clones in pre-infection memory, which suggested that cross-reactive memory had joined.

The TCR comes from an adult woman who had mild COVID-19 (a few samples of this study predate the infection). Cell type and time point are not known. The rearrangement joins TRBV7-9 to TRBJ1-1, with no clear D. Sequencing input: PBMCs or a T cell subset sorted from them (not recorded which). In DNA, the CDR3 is TGTGCCAGCAGCTTAGAGGATCGGCAGAGGAACACTGAAGCTTTCTTT. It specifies CASSLEDRQRNTEAFF.